A single sample is the source of the 18 T cell receptor beta chains below, sequenced in a study of blood T cell repertoires in COVID-19. The assay was immunoSEQ multiplex PCR, and TCRdb's table has in-frame clones only and misses some. This table holds 120,000 to 150,000 clones, about 85% found once. The sequencing input was PBMCs or T cells enriched from blood (not recorded which). The source is a middle-aged woman who had been exposed to COVID-19.

V usage is TRBV19 and J usage is TRBJ1-1; 7 bases are a match to TRBD1. J gave up 4 bases and V 4 bases, and 9 bases lay outside the gene matches. The germline V gene has CDR1 LNHDA and CDR2 SQIVND (reference sequence). The CDR3 sequence is 15 residues long. This CDR3 is CASSKADRVITEAFF. The DNA for the CDR3 is TGTGCCAGTAGTAAGGCAGACAGGGTGATCACTGAAGCTTTCTTT.

V usage is TRBV5-4 and J usage is TRBJ2-1; 7 bases agree with TRBD2. The CDR3 totals 13 residues. The trim removed 4 bases at V and 6 bases at J, leaving 4 bases unmatched. Germline lookup yields CDR1 SGHNT and CDR2 YYREEE (reference sequence). The DNA of the CDR3 is TGTGCCAGCAGCGCGCAGCGGGGCAATGAGCAGTTCTTC. Amino acids: CASSAQRGNEQFF.

The chain joins TRBV24-1 to TRBJ1-5; weak D call: TRBD1 (5 bases). The V gene lost 3 bases and the J gene lost 6 bases, with 11 bases spanning the gap. This CDR3 has 14 residues. CDR1 and CDR2 from the germline V gene are KGHDR and SFDVKD. The CDR3 nucleotides read TGTGCCACCAGTGATGGCAGGGCTGGTCAGCCCCAGCATTTT. Its protein is CATSDGRAGQPQHF.

The chain joins TRBV5-1 to TRBJ2-7; no firm D call. CDR3 size: 13 residues. Trimming took 4 bases from V and 3 from J, leaving 11 bases between them. The germline gives CDR1 SGHRS, CDR2 YFSETQ. The CDR3 bases are TGCGCCAGCAGCGTGTCGGAGAACTACGAGCAGTACTTC. Translating it yields CASSVSENYEQYF.

J is TRBJ1-2 and V is TRBV27; no clear D. CDR3 length equals 17 residues. With 8 bases removed from V and 3 bases from J, the gap between germline ends came to 25 bases. The germline V gene has CDR1 MNHEY and CDR2 SMNVEV (reference sequence). CDR3 sequence reads: CASGYSTGIRRDYGYTF. The CDR3 DNA follows: TGTGCCAGCGGCTACTCGACGGGAATACGGCGGGACTATGGCTACACCTTC.

CDR3 loop: CASSLANRNEKLFF. The CDR3 nucleotides read TGTGCCAGCAGCTTAGCTAACAGGAATGAAAAACTGTTTTTT. This chain connects TRBV7-9 to TRBJ1-4; D is possibly TRBD1 (5 bases). Trimming removed 0 bases from V and 5 bases from J, with 7 bases in between. This CDR3 contains 14 residues. CDR1 is SEHNR, CDR2 FQNEAQ, per germline (reference sequence).

The V and J genes are TRBV25-1 and TRBJ2-3; 8 nucleotides agree with TRBD2. CDR1 is MGHDK and CDR2 is SYGVNS in the germline V gene. The CDR3 is 15 residues long. The J segment lost 3 bases and the V segment lost 4 bases, leaving 6 bases of the junction unmatched. CDR3 sequence (DNA): TGTGCCAGCAGTGCCAGCGGGAGAGGTACAGATACGCAGTATTTT. This encodes CASSASGRGTDTQYF.

This clone was picked up one time. The chain couples TRBV10-3 to TRBJ2-1; TRBD2 is a possible D gene (5 bases). The CDR3 runs to 16 residues. The V gene's germline CDR1 is ENHRY and CDR2 SYGVKD. The ends were cut back, 1 base at V and 6 bases at J, with 16 bases in the middle. Here the CDR3 DNA reads TGTGCCATCAGTGAGTGGGGAAGCGGAAACCCCAATGAGCAGTTCTTC. Protein sequence: CAISEWGSGNPNEQFF.

This chain uses TRBV2 with TRBJ2-5, with D possibly matching TRBD2 (6 bases). Germline loops: CDR1 SNHLY, CDR2 FYNNEI. Between the trimmed V and J ends, which lost 8 bases and 4 bases, there was a span of 11 bases. The CDR3 covers 12 residues. The CDR3 DNA is TGTGCCAGCCCCGGGAGACCAGAGACCCAGTACTTC. Encoded protein: CASPGRPETQYF.

The genes are TRBV15 and TRBJ2-7; D is ambiguous. The germline V and J ends were trimmed by 0 bases and 4 bases, with 7 bases remaining between them. Germline CDR1 reads LNHNV; CDR2 reads YYDKDF (reference sequence). The CDR3 contains 13 residues. The CDR3 spells CATSRDGGYEQYF. DNA of the CDR3: TGTGCCACCAGCAGAGATGGCGGTTACGAGCAGTACTTC.

The chain joins TRBV28 to TRBJ2-3; perhaps TRBD1 as D (7 bases). Germline CDR1 is MDHEN and CDR2 is SYDVKM. This CDR3 contains 15 residues. V gave up 11 bases and J gave up 1 base, with 19 bases separating them. CDR3 sequence reads: CAGGPDRRGTDTQYF. CDR3 in DNA: TGTGCCGGGGGGCCGGACAGGCGAGGCACAGATACGCAGTATTTT. The full variable domain, with the rest looked up from reference TRBV28 and TRBJ2-3, is DVKVTQSSRYLVKRTGEKVFLECVQDMDHENMFWYRQDPGLGLRLIYFSYDVKMKEKGDIPEGYSVSREKKERFSLILESASTNQTSMYLCAGGPDRRGTDTQYFGPGTRLTVL.

Concerning this clone: Other nucleotide sequences in the sample specify the same CDR3. V gene TRBV4-1 combines with J gene TRBJ2-3, with no clear D. V gave up 2 bases and J gave up 6 bases, with 6 bases separating them. CDR3 length equals 12 residues. CDR1 MGHRA and CDR2 YSYEKL come from the germline V gene. This CDR3 reads CASSQILDTQYF. CDR3 nucleotides: TGCGCCAGCAGCCAAATTCTTGATACGCAGTATTTT.

V gene TRBV29-1 combines with J gene TRBJ1-2; 8 bases are a match to TRBD1. Germline V gives CDR1 SQVTM, CDR2 ANQGSEA. The CDR3 runs to 13 residues. J gave up 7 bases and V 5 bases, and 9 bases lay outside the gene matches. CDR3 in amino acids: CSVHWTGFSGYTF. CDR3 nucleotides: TGCAGCGTTCACTGGACAGGGTTCTCTGGCTACACCTTC. The whole variable domain, filled in from reference TRBV29-1 and TRBJ1-2, reads SAVISQKPSRDICQRGTSLTIQCQVDSQVTMMFWYRQQPGQSLTLIATANQGSEATYESGFVIDKFPISRPNLTFSTLTVSNMSPEDSSIYLCSVHWTGFSGYTFGSGTRLTVV.

The V call is TRBV10-2, the J call TRBJ1-5; possibly TRBD1 for D (5 bases). The CDR3 runs to 16 residues. Germline assignment: CDR1 WSHSY and CDR2 SAAADI. Trimming cost V 4 bases and J 3 bases, with 16 bases left between them. The CDR3 spells CASSGDGRGDNQPQHF. Written as DNA, the CDR3 is TGCGCCAGCAGTGGGGATGGGAGGGGAGACAATCAGCCCCAGCATTTT.

The chain links TRBV18 to TRBJ1-1, with 7 bases fitting TRBD1. The CDR3 has 13 residues. The germline gives CDR1 KGHSH, CDR2 LQKENI. The junction had 6 bases not matched to a gene; V was cut back by 4 bases and J by 7 bases. CDR3 sequence reads: CASSQKGQLEAFF. CDR3 nucleotide sequence: TGTGCCAGCTCACAGAAGGGACAGCTTGAAGCTTTCTTT.

J is TRBJ2-5 and V is TRBV30; perhaps TRBD2 as D (6 bases). Germline lookup yields CDR1 GTSNPN and CDR2 SVGIG (reference sequence). With 2 bases removed from V and 2 bases from J, the gap between germline ends came to 9 bases. CDR3 length: 13 amino acids. The CDR3 nucleotides read TGTGCCTGGAGTTCCGGGGGACAAGAGACCCAGTACTTC. It yields the protein CAWSSGGQETQYF.

The J gene is TRBJ2-7, the V gene TRBV28; 10 bases align to TRBD1. This CDR3 has 16 amino acids. Unmatched junction bases numbered 8, after V lost 2 bases and J lost 4 bases. Germline V gene data show CDR1 as MDHEN and CDR2 as SYDVKM. The CDR3 DNA reads TGTGCCAGCAGTTTAACCCAGGGACAGGGGATTTACGAGCAGTACTTC. Its translation is CASSLTQGQGIYEQYF.

The chain uses TRBV4-1 and TRBJ2-7, with 10 bases fitting TRBD2. This CDR3 contains 14 residues. Trimming removed 0 bases from V and 12 bases from J; junction bases left unmatched: 8. Germline V gene sequence: CDR1 MGHRA, CDR2 YSYEKL. The CDR3 protein is CASSQEKEREGRYF. DNA of the CDR3: TGCGCCAGCAGCCAAGAAAAGGAGCGGGAGGGACGGTACTTC.